These T cell receptor beta chains were read from a single sample in a study of T cell changes during pregnancy in multiple sclerosis. Produced via immunoSEQ multiplex PCR; TCRdb's table is partial and in-frame only. Here the sample spans around 69,000 clones, 80% to 95% being singletons. This sample comprised peripheral blood, obtained in the second trimester of pregnancy. Every receptor here comes from a female donor in good health, enrolled as a control in a pregnancy study. Both conserved end residues are part of each CDR3. Each record gives: J gene, clone size, D gene, V gene, CDR3 protein, CDR3 DNA. A D gene is named only where the DNA matches it firmly. The size entry is marked missing in some rows and otherwise reads once, few, many or a size class.

TRBJ2-1	once	NA	TRBV2	CASAGGSSYNEQFF	TGTGCCAGCGCTGGGGGGAGCTCCTACAATGAGCAGTTCTTC
TRBJ2-7	NA	NA	TRBV7-9	CASSASLNSGEQYF	TGTGCCAGCAGCGCCTCTTTAAACTCGGGGGAGCAGTACTTC
TRBJ1-1	NA	NA	TRBV14	CASSHRGSTEAFF	TGTGCCAGCAGCCATCGGGGTTCCACTGAAGCTTTCTTT
TRBJ2-7	few	NA	TRBV11-3	CASSAQVGEQYF	TGTGCCAGCAGCGCACAGGTTGGCGAGCAGTACTTC
TRBJ2-7	NA	NA	TRBV4-1	CASSQVNREYEQYF	TGCGCCAGCAGCCAAGTGAACAGGGAGTACGAGCAGTACTTC
TRBJ2-7	once	TRBD2	TRBV29-1	CSVLSPGGTYEQYF	TGCAGCGTTTTGTCCCCGGGAGGTACCTACGAGCAGTACTTC
TRBJ1-1	NA	TRBD1	TRBV19	CASRETGAPGSNTEAFF	TGTGCCAGTAGGGAGACAGGGGCACCGGGGTCGAACACTGAAGCTTTCTTT
TRBJ2-2	NA	TRBD2	TRBV9	CASSVGLAGGNTGELFF	TGTGCCAGCAGCGTAGGACTAGCGGGGGGAAACACCGGGGAGCTGTTTTTT
TRBJ1-5	NA	NA	TRBV2	CASSERGRWEYSNQPQHF	TGTGCCAGCAGTGAAAGGGGCCGGTGGGAATATAGCAATCAGCCCCAGCATTTT
TRBJ2-3	NA	TRBD2	TRBV6-5	CASSYASGRALDTQYF	TGTGCCAGCAGTTACGCCAGCGGGAGGGCCCTGGATACGCAGTATTTT
TRBJ1-1	NA	TRBD1	TRBV9	CASSRPKQGLNTEAFF	TGTGCCAGCAGCAGACCGAAACAGGGGCTGAACACTGAAGCTTTCTTT
TRBJ2-7	NA	TRBD2	TRBV29-1	CSITSGGSYEQYF	TGCAGCATAACTAGCGGGGGGTCCTACGAGCAGTACTTC
TRBJ1-1	NA	TRBD1	TRBV6-5	CASSYSRGHTEAFF	TGTGCCAGCAGTTACTCCAGGGGGCACACTGAAGCTTTCTTT
TRBJ2-5	NA	NA	TRBV25-1	CASRQETQYF	TGTGCCAGCCGTCAAGAGACCCAGTACTTC
TRBJ2-1	NA	NA	TRBV15	CATSRTTLTANEQFF	TGTGCCACCAGCAGAACAACGCTGACAGCTAATGAGCAGTTCTTC
TRBJ2-1	once	NA	TRBV13	CGTDQAYNEQFF	TGTGGCACAGACCAGGCCTACAATGAGCAGTTCTTC
TRBJ2-1	NA	TRBD2	TRBV7-2	CASSLTSGKNNEQFF	TGTGCCAGCAGCCTGACTAGCGGGAAAAACAATGAGCAGTTCTTC
TRBJ2-7	NA	NA	TRBV20-1	CSARDRDEQYF	TGCAGTGCTAGAGACAGGGACGAGCAGTACTTC
TRBJ1-5	NA	TRBD1	TRBV19	CASSIWTGQGNQPQHF	TGTGCCAGTAGTATCTGGACCGGACAGGGCAATCAGCCCCAGCATTTT
TRBJ2-1	NA	NA	TRBV6-6	CASSYSTDIPEQFF	TGTGCCAGCAGTTACTCGACAGACATTCCTGAGCAGTTCTTC
TRBJ2-7	NA	TRBD1	TRBV6-5	CASSYGRGTGDPQQYF	TGTGCCAGCAGTTACGGACGGGGGACAGGGGACCCACAACAGTACTTC
TRBJ2-3	NA	NA	TRBV5-1	CASSRGTDTQYF	TGCGCCAGCAGCAGGGGGACAGATACGCAGTATTTT
TRBJ1-2	NA	NA	TRBV6-6	CASREDGNYGYTF	TGTGCCAGCAGGGAGGACGGTAACTATGGCTACACCTTC
TRBJ2-7	NA	NA	TRBV10-3	CAIWLGGVDEQYF	TGTGCCATATGGCTAGGCGGGGTCGACGAGCAGTACTTC
TRBJ2-2	NA	TRBD2	TRBV6-1	CASSAGGLAGGTGELFF	TGTGCCAGCAGTGCAGGGGGACTAGCGGGGGGGACCGGGGAGCTGTTTTTT
TRBJ1-6	few	NA	TRBV30	CAWSVTSIREVSPLHF	TGTGCCTGGAGTGTAACGTCCATAAGGGAGGTTTCACCCCTCCACTTT
TRBJ1-5	NA	NA	TRBV30	CAVGDSNQPQHF	TGTGCGGTAGGGGATAGCAATCAGCCCCAGCATTTT
TRBJ2-7	NA	TRBD1	TRBV18	CASSPGDSYEQYF	TGTGCCAGCTCACCGGGGGACAGCTACGAGCAGTACTTC